One T cell receptor beta chain is described in this entry. Its antigen is as yet unknown. This specimen belongs to a study of T cell repertoires in aging, cancer and after chemotherapy. Study overall: Six age groups, ranging from 30 or younger to 70 or older, included the donors.

Whole-study results and caveats: In cancer patients, declining TCR diversity with age involved lost richness and lost evenness. Age-matched healthy donors had significantly more diverse, less clonal blood TCR repertoires than untreated cancer patients.

V shed 0 bases and J 1 base; nucleotides not matched to a gene: 2. This CDR3 comprises 16 residues. CDR1 and CDR2 from the germline V gene are SGHTA and FQGNSA. TRB rearrangements spanning V, D and J were amplified using mixed TRB-A/B primers. TCRdb reprocessed the multiplex PCR reads with MiXCR, giving one entry per CDR3 protein. The table lists 2,900 or so distinct CDR3 sequences, around 24% of them singletons. TCR beta rearrangements were amplified from peripheral blood genomic DNA. This clonotype was sampled from a human donor with a solid tumor. V is TRBV7-2 and J is TRBJ2-5; TRBD2 aligns across 10 bases. The specimen sequenced was blood. The CDR3 here is CASSLAVAGGQETQYF. CDR3 sequence (DNA): TGTGCCAGCAGCTTAGCGGTAGCGGGGGGCCAAGAGACCCAGTACTTC.